This T cell receptor beta chain was captured by sequencing in a study of shared clonotypes between healthy human individuals. At the level of the study: The plates for each donor numbered three CD4 naive, three CD4 memory, two CD8 naive and one CD8 memory. Study-wide findings and caveats: In general, naive subsets displayed greater estimated richness than memory subsets did. Naive CD4 clonotypes were shared across several donors at about 5.2%.

Partitioning of CD4+ cells yielded a CD45RA+ naive subset and a CD45RA-negative memory subset. Trimming shortened V by 4 bases and J by 8 bases, and 14 bases separated the two germline ends. Looked up from germline, CDR1 is SGHDN and CDR2 is FVKESK. The CDR3 has 13 amino acids. Using immunoSEQ multiplex PCR, the repertoire was profiled, and TCRdb retains in-frame clones only, with some absent. The sample comprises 2 million to 2.5 million clones, approximately 93% of which are singletons, and under 0.45% rests with the top ten. With regard to this clone: Its antigen is not known.

The source material was naive CD4+ T cells from PBMCs. Subset reported: CD45RA+ positively selected. This sequence originates from a man younger than 35 in good health. Some clones in this sample may be carry-over from other donors' samples. The rearrangement uses TRBV14 and TRBJ1-2; D gene ambiguous. CDR3 region: CASSRQPADGYTF. The CDR3 nucleotides read TGTGCCAGCAGCCGCCAGCCTGCGGACGGCTACACCTTC.